This section outlines one T cell receptor (beta chain) sequence together with its context. Its antigen is not identified. The CDR3 extends over 13 amino acids. Germline CDR1 MNHEY, CDR2 SVGAGI. V was cut by 6 bases and J by 5 bases, with 11 bases left in between. The record originates from a study of cytomegalovirus exposure and HLA in healthy donors. General observations from the study: Trimming of TCR beta V- and J-genes showed a link, identified in a later analysis, to a missense DCLRE1C variant. The study found most TCR sequences rare, yet found some public TCRs in many donors.

Both 60 Vbeta primers and 13 Jbeta primers went into the PCR. Assay: immunoSEQ multiplex PCR; the TCRdb copy retains only in-frame clones and omits some. The sample lists roughly 140,000 clones, more than 75% seen once, with almost 4% in the top ten. Each of the donors was a healthy bone marrow donor. This sequence joins TRBV6-5 and TRBJ2-1; D not resolved. The sample consisted of PBMCs. The receptor's source is a man between 18 and 29 years old in good health and CMV-seronegative. The CDR3 coding sequence is TGTGCCAGCAGAATCGGTCCCAACAATGAGCAGTTCTTC. This codes for CASRIGPNNEQFF.